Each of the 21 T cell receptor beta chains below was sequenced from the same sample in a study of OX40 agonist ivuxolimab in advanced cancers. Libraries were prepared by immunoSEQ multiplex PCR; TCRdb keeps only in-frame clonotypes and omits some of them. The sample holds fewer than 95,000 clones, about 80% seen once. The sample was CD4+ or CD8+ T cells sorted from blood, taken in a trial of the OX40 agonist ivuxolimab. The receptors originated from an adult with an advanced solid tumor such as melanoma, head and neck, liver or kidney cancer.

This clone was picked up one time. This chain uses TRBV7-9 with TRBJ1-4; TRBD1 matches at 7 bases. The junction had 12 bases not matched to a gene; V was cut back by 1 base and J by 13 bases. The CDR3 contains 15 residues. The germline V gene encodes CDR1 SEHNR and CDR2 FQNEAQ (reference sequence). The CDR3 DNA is TGTGCCAGCAGCTTAGTGGGGACAGCCAAGGGTGGACTGTTTTTT. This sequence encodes CASSLVGTAKGGLFF.

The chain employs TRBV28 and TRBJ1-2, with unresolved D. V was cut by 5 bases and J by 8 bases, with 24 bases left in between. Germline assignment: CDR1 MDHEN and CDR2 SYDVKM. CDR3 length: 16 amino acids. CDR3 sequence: CASSPQSTLLTGGYTF. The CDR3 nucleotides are TGTGCCAGCAGTCCTCAATCGACTCTCCTTACGGGCGGCTACACCTTC.

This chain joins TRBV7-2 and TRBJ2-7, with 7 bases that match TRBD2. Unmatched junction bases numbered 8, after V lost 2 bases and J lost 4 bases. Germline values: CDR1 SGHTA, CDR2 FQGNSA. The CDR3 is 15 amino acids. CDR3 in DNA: TGTGCCAGCAGCTTAAATCCGGGACTATTTTACGAGCAGTACTTC. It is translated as CASSLNPGLFYEQYF.

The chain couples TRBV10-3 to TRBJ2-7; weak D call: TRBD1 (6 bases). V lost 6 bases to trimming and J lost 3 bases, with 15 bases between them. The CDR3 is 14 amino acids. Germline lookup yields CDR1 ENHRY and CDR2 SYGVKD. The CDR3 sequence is CAISPRGQYYEQYF. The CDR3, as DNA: TGTGCCATCAGCCCCAGGGGCCAATACTACGAGCAGTACTTC.

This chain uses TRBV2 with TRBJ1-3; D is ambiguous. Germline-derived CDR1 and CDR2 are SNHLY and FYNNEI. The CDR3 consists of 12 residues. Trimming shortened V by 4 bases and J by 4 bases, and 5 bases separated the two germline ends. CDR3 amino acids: CASSARGNTIYF. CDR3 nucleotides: TGTGCCAGCAGTGCGAGAGGAAACACCATATATTTT.

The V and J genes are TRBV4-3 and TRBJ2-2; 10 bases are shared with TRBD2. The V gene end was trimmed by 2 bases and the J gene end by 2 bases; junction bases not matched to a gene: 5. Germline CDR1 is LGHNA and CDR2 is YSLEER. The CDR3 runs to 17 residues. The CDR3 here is CASSQRLAGGNTGELFF. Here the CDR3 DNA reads TGCGCCAGCAGCCAACGGTTAGCGGGAGGAAACACCGGGGAGCTGTTTTTT.

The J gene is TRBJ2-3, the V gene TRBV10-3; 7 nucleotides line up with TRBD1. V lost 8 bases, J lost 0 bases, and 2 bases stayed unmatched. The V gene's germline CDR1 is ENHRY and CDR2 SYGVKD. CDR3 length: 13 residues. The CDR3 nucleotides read TGTGCCATCGGGACAGACAGCACAGATACGCAGTATTTT. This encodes CAIGTDSTDTQYF.

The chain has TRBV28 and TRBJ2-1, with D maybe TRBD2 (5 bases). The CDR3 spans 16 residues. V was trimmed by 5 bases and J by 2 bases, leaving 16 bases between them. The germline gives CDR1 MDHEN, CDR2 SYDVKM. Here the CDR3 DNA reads TGTGCCAGCAGTATCTCAAGCGGCAGGACCTACAATGAGCAGTTCTTC. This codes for CASSISSGRTYNEQFF.

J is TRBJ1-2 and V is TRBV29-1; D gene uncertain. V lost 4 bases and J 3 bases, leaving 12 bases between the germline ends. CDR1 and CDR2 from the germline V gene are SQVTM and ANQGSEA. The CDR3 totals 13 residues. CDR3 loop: CSVADNSHYGYTF. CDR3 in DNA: TGCAGCGTTGCTGACAACAGCCACTATGGCTACACCTTC. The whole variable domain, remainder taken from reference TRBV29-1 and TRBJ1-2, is SAVISQKPSRDICQRGTSLTIQCQVDSQVTMMFWYRQQPGQSLTLIATANQGSEATYESGFVIDKFPISRPNLTFSTLTVSNMSPEDSSIYLCSVADNSHYGYTFGSGTRLTVV.

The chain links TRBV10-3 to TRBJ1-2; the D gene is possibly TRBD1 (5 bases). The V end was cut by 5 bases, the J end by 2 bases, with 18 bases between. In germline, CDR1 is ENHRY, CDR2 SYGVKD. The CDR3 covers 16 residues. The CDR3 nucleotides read TGTGCCATCAGTCAGGACACCTGGGAGGGGAACTATGGCTACACCTTC. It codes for CAISQDTWEGNYGYTF.

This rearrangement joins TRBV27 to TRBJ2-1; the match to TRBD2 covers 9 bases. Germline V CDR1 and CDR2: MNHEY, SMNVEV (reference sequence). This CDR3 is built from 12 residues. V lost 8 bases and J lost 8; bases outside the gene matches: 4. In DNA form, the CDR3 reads TGTGCCAGCCAGCGGGGGGAGGATGAGCAGTTCTTC. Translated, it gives CASQRGEDEQFF.

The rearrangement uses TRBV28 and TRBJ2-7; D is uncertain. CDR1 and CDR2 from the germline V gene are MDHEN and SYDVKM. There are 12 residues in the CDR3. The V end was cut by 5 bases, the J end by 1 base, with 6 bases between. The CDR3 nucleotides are TGTGCCAGCAGTCCACGATCCTACGAGCAGTACTTC. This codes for CASSPRSYEQYF.

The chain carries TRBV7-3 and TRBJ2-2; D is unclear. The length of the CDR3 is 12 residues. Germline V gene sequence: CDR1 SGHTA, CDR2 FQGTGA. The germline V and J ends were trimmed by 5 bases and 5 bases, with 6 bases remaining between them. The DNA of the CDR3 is TGTGCCAGCAGCCAGAGAACCGGGGAGCTGTTTTTT. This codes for CASSQRTGELFF.

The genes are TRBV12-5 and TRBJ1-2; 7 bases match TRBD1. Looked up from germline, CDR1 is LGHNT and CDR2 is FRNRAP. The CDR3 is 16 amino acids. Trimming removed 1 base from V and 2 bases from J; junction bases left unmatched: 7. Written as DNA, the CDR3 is TGTGCTAGTGGTTTGGAGGGACAGTACGCGAACTATGGCTACACCTTC. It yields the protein CASGLEGQYANYGYTF.

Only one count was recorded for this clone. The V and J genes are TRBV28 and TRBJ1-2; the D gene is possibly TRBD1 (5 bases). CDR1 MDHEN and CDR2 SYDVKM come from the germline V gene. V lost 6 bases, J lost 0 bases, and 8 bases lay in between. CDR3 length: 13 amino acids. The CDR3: CASSDSSNYGYTF. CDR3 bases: TGTGCCAGCAGCGACAGCTCTAACTATGGCTACACCTTC.

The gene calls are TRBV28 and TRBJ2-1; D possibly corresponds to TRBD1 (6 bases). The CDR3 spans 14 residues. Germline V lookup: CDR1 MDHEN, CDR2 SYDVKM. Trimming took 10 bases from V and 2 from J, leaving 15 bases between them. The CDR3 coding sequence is TGTGCCACCCTGACAGGTGGGACCTACAATGAGCAGTTCTTC. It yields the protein CATLTGGTYNEQFF. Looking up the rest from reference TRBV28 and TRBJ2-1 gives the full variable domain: DVKVTQSSRYLVKRTGEKVFLECVQDMDHENMFWYRQDPGLGLRLIYFSYDVKMKEKGDIPEGYSVSREKKERFSLILESASTNQTSMYLCATLTGGTYNEQFFGPGTRLTVL.

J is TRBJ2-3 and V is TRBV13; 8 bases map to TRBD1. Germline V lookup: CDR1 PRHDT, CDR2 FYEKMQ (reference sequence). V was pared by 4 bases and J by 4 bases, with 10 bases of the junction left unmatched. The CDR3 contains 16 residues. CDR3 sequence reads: CASSSTGVLFADTQYF. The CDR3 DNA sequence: TGTGCCAGCAGCTCGACAGGGGTACTATTCGCAGATACGCAGTATTTT.

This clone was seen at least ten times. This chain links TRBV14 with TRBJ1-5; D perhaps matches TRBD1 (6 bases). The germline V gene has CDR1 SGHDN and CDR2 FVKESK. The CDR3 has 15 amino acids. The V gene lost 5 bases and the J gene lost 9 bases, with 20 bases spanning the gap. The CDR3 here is CASSKGSTGLWPQHF. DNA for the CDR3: TGTGCCAGCAGCAAAGGGTCCACAGGGCTTTGGCCCCAGCATTTT. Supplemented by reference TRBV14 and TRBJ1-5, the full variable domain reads EAGVTQFPSHSVIEKGQTVTLRCDPISGHDNLYWYRRVMGKEIKFLLHFVKESKQDESGMPNNRFLAERTGGTYSTLKVQPAELEDSGVYFCASSKGSTGLWPQHFGDGTRLSIL.

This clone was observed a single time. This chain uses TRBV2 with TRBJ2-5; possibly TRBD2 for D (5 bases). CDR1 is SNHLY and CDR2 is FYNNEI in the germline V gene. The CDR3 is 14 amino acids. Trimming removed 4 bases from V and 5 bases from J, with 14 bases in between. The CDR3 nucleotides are TGTGCCAGCAGTGTAATGGGGAGTGGGGAGACCCAGTACTTC. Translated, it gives CASSVMGSGETQYF.

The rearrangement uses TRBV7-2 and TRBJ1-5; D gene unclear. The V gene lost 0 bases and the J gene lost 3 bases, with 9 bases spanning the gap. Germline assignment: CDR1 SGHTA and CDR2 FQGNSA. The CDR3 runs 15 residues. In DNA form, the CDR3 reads TGTGCCAGCAGCTTAGCGGGGTACCCCAATCAGCCCCAGCATTTT. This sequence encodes CASSLAGYPNQPQHF.

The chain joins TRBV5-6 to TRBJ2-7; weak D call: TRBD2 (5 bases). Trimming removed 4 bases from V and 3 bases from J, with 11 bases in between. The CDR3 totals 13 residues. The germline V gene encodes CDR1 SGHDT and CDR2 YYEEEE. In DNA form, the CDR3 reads TGTGCCAGCAGCAAGGAGGCGTACTACGAGCAGTACGTC. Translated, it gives CASSKEAYYEQYV.